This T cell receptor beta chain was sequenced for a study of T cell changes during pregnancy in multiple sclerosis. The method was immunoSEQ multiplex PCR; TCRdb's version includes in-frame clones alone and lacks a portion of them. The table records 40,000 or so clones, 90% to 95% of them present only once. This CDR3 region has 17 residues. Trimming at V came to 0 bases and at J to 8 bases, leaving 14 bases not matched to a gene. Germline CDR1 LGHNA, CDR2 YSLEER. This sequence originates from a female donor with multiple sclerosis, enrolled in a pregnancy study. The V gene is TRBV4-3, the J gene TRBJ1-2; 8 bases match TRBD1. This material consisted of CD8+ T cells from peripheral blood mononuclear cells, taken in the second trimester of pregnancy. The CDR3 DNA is TGCGCCAGCAGCCAAGATTTAAGGGACAGGAGAAAGGGGGGCTACACCTTC. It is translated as CASSQDLRDRRKGGYTF.